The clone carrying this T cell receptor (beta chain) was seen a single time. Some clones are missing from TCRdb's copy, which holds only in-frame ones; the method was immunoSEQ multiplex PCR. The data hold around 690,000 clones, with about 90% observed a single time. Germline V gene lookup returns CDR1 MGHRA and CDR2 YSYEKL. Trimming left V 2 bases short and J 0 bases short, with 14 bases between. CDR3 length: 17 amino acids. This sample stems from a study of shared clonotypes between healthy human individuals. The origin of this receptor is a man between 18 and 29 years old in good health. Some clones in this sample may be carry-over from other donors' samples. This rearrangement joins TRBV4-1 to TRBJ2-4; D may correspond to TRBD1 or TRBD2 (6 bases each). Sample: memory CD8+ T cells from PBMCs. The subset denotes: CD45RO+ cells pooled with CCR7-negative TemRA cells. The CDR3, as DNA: TGCGCCAGCAGCCAAACGGCGGGACACCTAGCCAAAAACATTCAGTACTTC. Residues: CASSQTAGHLAKNIQYF.